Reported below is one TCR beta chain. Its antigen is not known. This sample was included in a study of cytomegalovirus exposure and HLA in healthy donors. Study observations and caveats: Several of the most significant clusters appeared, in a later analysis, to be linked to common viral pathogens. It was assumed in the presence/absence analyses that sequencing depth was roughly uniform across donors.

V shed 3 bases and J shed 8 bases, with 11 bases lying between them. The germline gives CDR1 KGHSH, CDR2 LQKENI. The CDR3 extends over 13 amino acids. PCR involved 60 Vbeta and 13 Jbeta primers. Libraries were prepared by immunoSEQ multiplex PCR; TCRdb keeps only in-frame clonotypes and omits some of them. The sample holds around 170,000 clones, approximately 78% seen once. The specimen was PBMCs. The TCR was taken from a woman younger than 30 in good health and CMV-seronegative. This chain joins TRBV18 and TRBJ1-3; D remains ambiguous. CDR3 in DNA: TGTGCCAGCTCACCCGACGGCGGGGACACCATATATTTT. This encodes CASSPDGGDTIYF.